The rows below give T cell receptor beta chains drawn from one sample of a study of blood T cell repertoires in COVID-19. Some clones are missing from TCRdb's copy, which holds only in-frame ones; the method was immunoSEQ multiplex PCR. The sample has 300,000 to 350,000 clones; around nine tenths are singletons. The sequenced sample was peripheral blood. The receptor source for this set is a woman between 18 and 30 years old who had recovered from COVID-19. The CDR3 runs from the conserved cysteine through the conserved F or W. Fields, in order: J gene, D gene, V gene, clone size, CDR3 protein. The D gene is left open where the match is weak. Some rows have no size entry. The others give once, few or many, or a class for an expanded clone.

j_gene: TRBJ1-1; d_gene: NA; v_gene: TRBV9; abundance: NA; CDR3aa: CASSVDAGARAFF
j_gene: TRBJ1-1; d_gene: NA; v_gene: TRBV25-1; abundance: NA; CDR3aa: CASSDGGMNTEAFF
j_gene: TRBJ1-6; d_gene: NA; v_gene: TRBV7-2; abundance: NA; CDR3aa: CASSQGNYLHF
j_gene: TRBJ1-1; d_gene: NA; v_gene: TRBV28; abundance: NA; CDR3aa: CASSRQIRLTEAFF
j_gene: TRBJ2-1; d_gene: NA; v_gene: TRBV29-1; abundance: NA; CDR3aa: CSVGFSGGMGGNEQFF
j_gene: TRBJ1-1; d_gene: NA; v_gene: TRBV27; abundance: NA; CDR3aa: CASSLLLNTEAFF
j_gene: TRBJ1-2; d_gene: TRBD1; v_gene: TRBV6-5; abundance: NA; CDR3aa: CASSYRQGNYGYTF
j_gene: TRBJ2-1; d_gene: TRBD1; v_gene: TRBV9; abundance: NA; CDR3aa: CASSVQSRATVDRGRDEQFF
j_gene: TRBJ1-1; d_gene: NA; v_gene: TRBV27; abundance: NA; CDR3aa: CASSLLTDSSTEAFF
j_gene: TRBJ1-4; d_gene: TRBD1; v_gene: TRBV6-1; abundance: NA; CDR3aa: CASSGGSGTAALTGEKLFF
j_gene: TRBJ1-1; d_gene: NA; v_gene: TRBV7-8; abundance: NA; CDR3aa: CASSLVYGTRVPEAFF
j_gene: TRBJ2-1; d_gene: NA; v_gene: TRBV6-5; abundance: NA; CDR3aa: CASSYSAGLKYNEQFF
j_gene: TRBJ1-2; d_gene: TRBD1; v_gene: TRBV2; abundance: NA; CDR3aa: CASSVSQGASLNYGYTF
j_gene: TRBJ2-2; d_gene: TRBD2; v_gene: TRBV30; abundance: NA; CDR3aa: CAWTRGGGNGELFF
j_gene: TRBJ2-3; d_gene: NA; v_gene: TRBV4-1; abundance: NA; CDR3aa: CASSQGATASDTQYF
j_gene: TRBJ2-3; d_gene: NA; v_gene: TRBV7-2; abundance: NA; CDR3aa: CASNDGGRVKLSDTQYF
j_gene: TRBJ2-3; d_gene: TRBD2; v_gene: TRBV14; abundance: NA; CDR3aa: CASSQDLSASGGTQYF
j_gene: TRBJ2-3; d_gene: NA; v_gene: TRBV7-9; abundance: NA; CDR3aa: CASSSLGPSTDTQYF
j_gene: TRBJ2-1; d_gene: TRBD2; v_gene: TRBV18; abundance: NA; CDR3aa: CASSPLVDGRGDEQFF
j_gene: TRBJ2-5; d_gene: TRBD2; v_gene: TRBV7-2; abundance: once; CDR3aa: CASSSPRGTSRQETQYF
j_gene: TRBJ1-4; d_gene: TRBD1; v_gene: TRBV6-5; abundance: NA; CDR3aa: CASGRTGAREKLFF
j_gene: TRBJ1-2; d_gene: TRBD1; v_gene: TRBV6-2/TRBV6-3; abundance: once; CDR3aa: CASSAGTGRGYGYTF
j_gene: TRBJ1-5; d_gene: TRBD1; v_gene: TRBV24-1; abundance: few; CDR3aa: CATSQTGDQPQHF
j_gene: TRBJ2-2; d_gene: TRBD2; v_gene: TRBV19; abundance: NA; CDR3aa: CASSTESGRPTGELFF
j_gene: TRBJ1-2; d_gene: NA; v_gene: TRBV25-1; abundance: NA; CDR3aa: CASATTAGGGYTF
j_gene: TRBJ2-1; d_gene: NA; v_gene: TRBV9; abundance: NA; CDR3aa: CASSVVSGSSYNEQFF
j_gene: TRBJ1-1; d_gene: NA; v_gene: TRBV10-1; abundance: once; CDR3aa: CASSGSIGDTEAFF
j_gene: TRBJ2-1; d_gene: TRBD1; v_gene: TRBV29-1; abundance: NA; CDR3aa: CSVEETTTGDPYNEQFF
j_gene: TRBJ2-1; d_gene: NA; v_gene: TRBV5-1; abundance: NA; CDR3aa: CASSKSLVDEQFF
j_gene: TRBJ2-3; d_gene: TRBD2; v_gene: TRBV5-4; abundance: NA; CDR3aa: CASSPRNSGSDTQYF